This T cell receptor (beta chain) was observed in a study of CD8 T cells in Susac syndrome. Study observations and caveats: TCR sequencing and HLA analysis covered a relatively small number of individuals.

Germline CDR1 and CDR2: LGHNA and YSLEER. This CDR3 is 14 amino acids long. The germline V and J ends were trimmed by 5 bases and 1 base, with 12 bases remaining between them. Worth noting for this clonotype: Its target is not known.

With random hexamers, reverse transcription was performed on about 0.5 to 1 ug of RNA. Amplification of TCR beta CDR3 by immunoSEQ multiplex PCR spanned 54 Vbeta and 13 Jbeta. TCRdb re-analysed the immunoSEQ multiplex PCR reads in MiXCR, keeping a single row per CDR3 protein. The repertoire holds a few hundred thousand distinct CDR3 sequences, 80% to 95% seen once, with about 0.12% in the top ten. Sequencing of TCR beta, carried out with a high-throughput approach, was applied to CD8+ and CD4+ T cells from the blood. Patients with stable or active relapsing-remitting disease, all of them treatment-naive, made up the multiple sclerosis controls.

The J gene is TRBJ2-7, the V gene TRBV4-3; D possibly corresponds to TRBD2 (6 bases). The receptor was isolated from a human donor with multiple sclerosis. Specimen: CD8+ T cells from PBMCs. CDR3 amino acids: CASSLGGMSYEQYF. For the CDR3, the DNA is TGCGCCAGCAGCTTAGGAGGGATGTCCTACGAGCAGTACTTC.